This T cell receptor beta chain stems from a study of shared clonotypes between healthy human individuals. The V end lost 3 bases, the J end lost 2 bases, and 8 bases lay between the germline ends. The CDR3 is 13 amino acids. CDR1 SGHAT and CDR2 FQNNGV come from the germline V gene. Splitting of each subset's genomic DNA was done evenly across several immunoSEQ plates. The repertoire was sequenced with immunoSEQ multiplex PCR; TCRdb's copy has only in-frame clones and lacks some. The repertoire holds approximately 2.5 million clones, around nine tenths seen once, with over 0.12% in the top ten. This receptor was taken from a man aged 18 to 35 in good health. The sample taken for sequencing was naive CD4+ T cells sorted from blood. The subset: CD45RA+ positively selected. The chain carries TRBV11-2 and TRBJ2-7; D remains ambiguous. CDR3: CASSFSGAYEQYF. As DNA, the CDR3 is TGTGCCAGCAGCTTTTCTGGGGCCTACGAGCAGTACTTC.